This T cell receptor (beta chain) derives from a study of beta chain features in type 1 diabetes. Overall study results and limits: Type 1 diabetes patients had TCRB CDR3s that were shorter (moderately but significantly so) in all four CD4+ subsets. Diminished insertions and augmented deletions at VDJ junctions characterized type 1 diabetes patients. Among patients, naive, central memory and Treg TCRB repertoires appeared more similar than among healthy donors.

Germline CDR1 reads MGHRA; CDR2 reads YSYEKL. The ends lost 3 bases at V and 3 bases at J; junction bases unmatched: 10. This CDR3 has 16 amino acids. Expressed TCRB transcripts got sequenced, as all isolated RNA was reverse transcribed. The assay was immunoSEQ multiplex PCR, and TCRdb's table has in-frame clones only and misses some. The data show about 240,000 clones, approximately 14% seen once. On this clone itself: What it recognizes is unknown.

Markers CD45RO/CCR7/CD25/CD127/CD95/CD27 served to sort CD4+ naive, central memory, regulatory and stem cell-like memory cells. The origin of this receptor is a man between 25 and 39 years old with type 1 diabetes. The specimen was naive CD4+ T cells from blood. The V call is TRBV4-1, the J call TRBJ1-1; 7 positions agree with TRBD1. This chain's CDR3 is CASSHPPGQRDTEAFF. CDR3 bases: TGCGCCAGCAGCCACCCGCCGGGACAGCGAGACACTGAAGCTTTCTTT.